Listed below are T cell receptor beta chains from one sample, sequenced in a study of human T cells and chemical hapten exposure. TCRdb independently ran MiXCR on the RACE reads; one entry per CDR3 protein. The sample contains 300,000 to 350,000 distinct CDR3 sequences, around 7% of which appear only once. The sample here was whole blood, taken in connection with sensitization to the hapten diphenylcyclopropenone (DPC). The receptors originated from a young woman with alopecia areata. Some clones in this sample may be carry-over from other donors' samples. CDR3s include the opening cysteine and the closing phenylalanine or tryptophan. A D gene is named only where the DNA matches it firmly. Clone size, where shown, is once, few, many, or a class for clones that have expanded.

clone size,D gene,J gene,V gene,CDR3 DNA,CDR3 protein
NA,NA,TRBJ1-4,TRBV29-1,TGCAGCGTTACGGAAACTAATGAAAAACTGTTTTTT,CSVTETNEKLFF
NA,NA,TRBJ2-7,TRBV6-4,TGTGCCATCAATAGCTACAGGGACGGCGAGCAGTACTTC,CAINSYRDGEQYF
NA,NA,TRBJ2-5,TRBV29-1,TGCAGCGTTGGGAACGGAGAGACCCAGTACTTC,CSVGNGETQYF
NA,NA,TRBJ2-2,TRBV5-1,TGCGCCAGCAGCTTAAGGGACCCAAACACCGGGGAGCTGTTTTTT,CASSLRDPNTGELFF
many,TRBD1,TRBJ2-3,TRBV6-2/TRBV6-3,TGTGCCAGCAGCCCTCCTGGGACAGGGCGATCAGATACGCAGTATTTT,CASSPPGTGRSDTQYF
many,NA,TRBJ2-2,TRBV11-2,TGTGCCAGCAGCTTCCCCCTAGCCGCGGGGAGGACCGGGGAGCTGTTTTTT,CASSFPLAAGRTGELFF
many,NA,TRBJ1-5,TRBV3-1,TGTGCCAGCAGCCAACAGGGTGGTCAGCCCCAGCATTTT,CASSQQGGQPQHF
NA,NA,TRBJ2-3,TRBV20-1,TGCAGTGCTAGACTCAGCGAGGCCCGAGATACGCAGTATTTT,CSARLSEARDTQYF
many,TRBD1,TRBJ2-1,TRBV15,TGTGCCACCACCCACTCCCAGGGACAGGGTATCACCAATGAGCAGTTCTTC,CATTHSQGQGITNEQFF
NA,NA,TRBJ2-2,TRBV9,TGTGCCAGCAGCGTAGCAGGGAGGAACACCGGGGAGCTGTTTTTT,CASSVAGRNTGELFF
many,TRBD1,TRBJ1-1,TRBV20-1,TGCAGTGTCAGGGGGGGTGGAGCTTTCTTT,CSVRGGGAFF